This T cell receptor (beta chain) was obtained from a study of blood T cell repertoires in COVID-19. About the study: Researchers got acute and convalescent COVID-19 samples from the United States, Italy and Spain. The analysed material was cDNA or gDNA that came from T cells, B-cell-depleted T cells, or PBMCs.

The trim removed 6 bases at V and 4 bases at J, leaving 10 bases unmatched. The CDR3 length is 15 residues. The germline gives CDR1 MDHEN, CDR2 SYDVKM. Seattle-derived patients entered the study during active infection and were followed longitudinally. Per the original methods: Amplification of reference gene primers was used by the study to estimate nucleated cell counts. TCRdb's table, derived via immunoSEQ multiplex PCR, lists solely in-frame clones and lacks some. That table is the source of V, J and clone size, and D and trimming were worked out from the DNA. The table shows 200,000 to 250,000 clones, with 86% occurring only once.

The rearrangement links TRBV28 to TRBJ1-1, with 8 bases matching TRBD1. The specimen sequenced was peripheral blood. The clonotype comes from a woman aged 45-65 years with COVID-19, enrolled during active disease. This CDR3 is CASSEPRGLVTEAFF. CDR3 coding DNA: TGTGCCAGCAGCGAACCCAGGGGGCTCGTCACTGAAGCTTTCTTT.